This TCR beta chain was sequenced in a study of blood T cell repertoires in COVID-19 (TCRdb year 2020). For context, the study as a whole: The collaborator samples originated in the United States, Italy and Spain and spanned the acute and convalescent phases of COVID-19. The prospective study material was composed of cDNA or gDNA derived from T cells, B-cell-depleted T cells, or PBMCs. Deeply sampled blood TCRbeta repertoires from subjects exposed to, actively infected with, or recovered from COVID-19 were included in the dataset. A freely available public database, intended as a resource for researchers studying the immune response to SARS-CoV-2, is where the repertoires were released. The samples were drawn from the first 160 participants of the ongoing ImmuneRACE study and from 950 to 1,500 subjects provided by 6 global collaborators. Sample metadata almost always included a de-identified subject ID, COVID-19 status, age in years and sex. Where HLA class I and class II types were available, the types were taken from metadata supplied by the sample provider, not from assay-based typing. General findings and caveats noted by the study authors: Clinical and demographic metadata were provided uncurated, with the amount varying by source and participant.

Another Seattle source contributed samples from volunteer blood donors who had recovered from COVID-19. Each collaborating institution followed its own protocols to collect whole blood in K2EDTA tubes. For TCRbeta analysis, collaborators shipped samples as frozen whole blood, isolated PBMCs, or DNA extracted from either of those sample types. This clone was found once. Its antigen remains unidentified. No much larger clone is present one base from it, and per-base qualities are unavailable. The germline V gene provides CDR1 SGDLS and CDR2 YYNGEE. V is reduced by 4 bases and J by 3 bases, leaving a spacing of 16 bases between them. From the cysteine through the phenylalanine, the CDR3 covers 15 amino acids. Only the CDR3 portion is preserved as DNA: 45 bases, with reading frame beginning at the first base. TCRbeta CDR3 regions were amplified from genomic DNA using the immunoSEQ Assay, a bias-controlled multiplex PCR. On the authors' methods: The number of nucleated cells in each sample was estimated from the amplification of reference gene primers within the assay. To quantify the absolute abundance of each unique TCRbeta CDR3 rearrangement, sequence reads were collapsed and filtered. Productive Simpson clonality was computed per sample as the square root of Simpson's diversity index over productive rearrangements. TCRdb limited this immuneACCESS table to in-frame rearrangements with V and J called. A share of clones is missing; checked studies link under half to unresolved V genes, and the rest is unexplained. From that table come the V and J calls and clone size; the DNA was used to work out D and trimming. The sample records about 280,000 clones, 87% of which are singletons. The ten largest clones take up over 2% of the sample.

Sample: peripheral blood. The rearrangement combines TRBV9 with TRBJ1-1; TRBD1 could be the D gene, as 6 bases match. The sequence derives from a woman between 50 and 59 years old who had recovered from COVID-19. The CDR3 region has the sequence CASSRGGGSDTEAFF. Read as DNA, the sequence is TGTGCCAGCAGCAGAGGGGGTGGTTCGGACACTGAAGCTTTCTTT. With all but the CDR3 taken from the reference TRBV9 and TRBJ1-1 genes, the full variable domain is: DSGVTQTPKHLITATGQRVTLRCSPRSGDLSVYWYQQSLDQGLQFLIQYYNGEERAKGNILERFSAQQFPDLHSELNLSSLELGDSALYFCASSRGGGSDTEAFFGQGTRLTVV.